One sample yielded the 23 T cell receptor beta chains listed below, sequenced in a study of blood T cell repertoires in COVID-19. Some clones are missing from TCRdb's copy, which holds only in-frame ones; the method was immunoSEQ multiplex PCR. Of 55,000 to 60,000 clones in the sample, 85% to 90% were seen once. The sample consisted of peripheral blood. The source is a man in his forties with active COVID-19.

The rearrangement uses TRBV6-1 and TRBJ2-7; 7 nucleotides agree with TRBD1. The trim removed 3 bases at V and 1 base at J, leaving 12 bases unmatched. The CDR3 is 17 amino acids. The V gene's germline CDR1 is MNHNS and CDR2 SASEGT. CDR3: CASSDRGQPKISYEQYF. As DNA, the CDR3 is TGTGCCAGCAGTGACCGGGGACAGCCGAAAATTTCCTACGAGCAGTACTTC.

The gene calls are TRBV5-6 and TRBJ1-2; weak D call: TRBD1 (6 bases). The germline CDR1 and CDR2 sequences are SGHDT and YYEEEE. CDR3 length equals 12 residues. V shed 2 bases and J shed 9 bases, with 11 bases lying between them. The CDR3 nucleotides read TGTGCCAGCAGCTTACAGGGCCTGCGCTACACCTTC. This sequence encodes CASSLQGLRYTF. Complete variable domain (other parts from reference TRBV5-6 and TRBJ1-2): DAGVTQSPTHLIKTRGQQVTLRCSPKSGHDTVSWYQQALGQGPQFIFQYYEEEERQRGNFPDRFSGHQFPNYSSELNVNALLLGDSALYLCASSLQGLRYTFGSGTRLTVV.

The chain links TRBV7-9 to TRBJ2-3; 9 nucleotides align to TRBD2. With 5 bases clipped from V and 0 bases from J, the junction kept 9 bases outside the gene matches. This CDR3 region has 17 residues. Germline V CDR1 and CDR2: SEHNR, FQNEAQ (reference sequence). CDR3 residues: CASSPRLAVSSTDTQYF. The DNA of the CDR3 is TGTGCCAGCAGCCCCCGACTAGCGGTCTCAAGCACAGATACGCAGTATTTT.

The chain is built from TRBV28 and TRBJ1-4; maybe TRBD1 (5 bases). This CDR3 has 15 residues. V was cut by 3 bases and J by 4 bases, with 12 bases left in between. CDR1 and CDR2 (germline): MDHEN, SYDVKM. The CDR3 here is CASSFRTRGNEKLFF. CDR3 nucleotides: TGTGCCAGCAGTTTCCGGACAAGGGGTAATGAAAAACTGTTTTTT.

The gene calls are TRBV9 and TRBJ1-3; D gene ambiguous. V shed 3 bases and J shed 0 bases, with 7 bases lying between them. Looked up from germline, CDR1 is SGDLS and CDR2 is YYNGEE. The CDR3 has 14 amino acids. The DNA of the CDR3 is TGTGCCAGCAGCGCAACCTACTCTGGAAACACCATATATTTT. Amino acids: CASSATYSGNTIYF. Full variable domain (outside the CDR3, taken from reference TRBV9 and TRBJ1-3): DSGVTQTPKHLITATGQRVTLRCSPRSGDLSVYWYQQSLDQGLQFLIQYYNGEERAKGNILERFSAQQFPDLHSELNLSSLELGDSALYFCASSATYSGNTIYFGEGSWLTVV.

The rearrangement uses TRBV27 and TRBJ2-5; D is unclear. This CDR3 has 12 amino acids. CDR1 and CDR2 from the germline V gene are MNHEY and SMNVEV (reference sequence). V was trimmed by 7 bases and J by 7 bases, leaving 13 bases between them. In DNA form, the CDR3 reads TGTGCCAGCACCAACCCGAGTGGGACCCAGTACTTC. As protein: CASTNPSGTQYF.

In nucleotides, the CDR3 is TGCGCCAGCAGAGAAAGCGGGAGCGCAGATACGCAGTATTTT. It translates to CASRESGSADTQYF. The genes are TRBV5-1 and TRBJ2-3, with 8 bases identical to TRBD2. V was clipped by 5 bases and J by 4 bases; unmatched bases: 6. Germline CDR1 reads SGHRS; CDR2 reads YFSETQ. The CDR3 runs to 14 residues.

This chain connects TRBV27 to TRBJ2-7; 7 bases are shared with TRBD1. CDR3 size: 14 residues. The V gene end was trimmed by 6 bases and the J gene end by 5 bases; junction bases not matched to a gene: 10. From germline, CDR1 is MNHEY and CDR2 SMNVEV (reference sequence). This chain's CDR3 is CASSLRGQADEQYF. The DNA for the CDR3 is TGTGCCAGCAGCCTCCGTGGACAGGCTGACGAGCAGTACTTC.

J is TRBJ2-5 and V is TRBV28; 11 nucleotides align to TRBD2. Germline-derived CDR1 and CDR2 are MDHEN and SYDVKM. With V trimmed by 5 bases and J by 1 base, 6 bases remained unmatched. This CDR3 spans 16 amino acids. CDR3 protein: CASSAPGTSGQETQYF. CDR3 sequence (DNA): TGTGCCAGCAGTGCCCCCGGGACTAGCGGCCAAGAGACCCAGTACTTC.

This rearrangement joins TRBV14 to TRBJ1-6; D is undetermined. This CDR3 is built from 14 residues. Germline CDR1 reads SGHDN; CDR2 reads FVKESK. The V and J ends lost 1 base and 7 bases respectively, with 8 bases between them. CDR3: CASSQGRENSPLHF. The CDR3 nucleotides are TGTGCCAGCAGCCAAGGGAGGGAAAATTCACCCCTCCACTTT.

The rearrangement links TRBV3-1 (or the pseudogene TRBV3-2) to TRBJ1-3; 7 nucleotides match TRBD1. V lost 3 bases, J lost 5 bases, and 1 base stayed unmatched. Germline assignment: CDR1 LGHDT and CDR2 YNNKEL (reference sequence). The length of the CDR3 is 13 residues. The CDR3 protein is CASSQDRRNTIYF. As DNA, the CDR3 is TGTGCCAGCAGCCAGGACAGGAGAAACACCATATATTTT.

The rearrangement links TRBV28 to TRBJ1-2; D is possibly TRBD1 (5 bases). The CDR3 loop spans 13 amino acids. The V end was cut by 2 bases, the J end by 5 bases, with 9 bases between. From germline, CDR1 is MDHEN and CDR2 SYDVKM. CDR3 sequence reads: CASSLDGQYGYTF. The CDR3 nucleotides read TGTGCCAGCAGTTTAGACGGACAATATGGCTACACCTTC.

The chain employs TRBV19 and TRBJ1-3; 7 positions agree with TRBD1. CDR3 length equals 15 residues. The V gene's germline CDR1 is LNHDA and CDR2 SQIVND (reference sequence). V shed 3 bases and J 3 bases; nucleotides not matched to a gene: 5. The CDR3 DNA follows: TGTGCCAGTAGTATCCCAGGGGGAAATGGAAACACCATATATTTT. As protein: CASSIPGGNGNTIYF.

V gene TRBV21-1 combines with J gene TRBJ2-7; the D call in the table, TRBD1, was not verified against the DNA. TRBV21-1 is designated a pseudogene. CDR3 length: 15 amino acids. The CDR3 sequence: CASSKGQAKRDEQYF. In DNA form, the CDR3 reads TGTGCCAGCAGCAAGGGACAGGCTAAAAGGGACGAGCAGTACTTC.

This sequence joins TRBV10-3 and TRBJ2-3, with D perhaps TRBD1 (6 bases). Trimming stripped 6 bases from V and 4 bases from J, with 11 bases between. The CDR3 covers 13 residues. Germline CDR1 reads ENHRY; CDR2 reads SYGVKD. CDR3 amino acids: CAISRDTSDTQYF. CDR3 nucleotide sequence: TGTGCCATCAGCCGGGACACTTCAGATACGCAGTATTTT.

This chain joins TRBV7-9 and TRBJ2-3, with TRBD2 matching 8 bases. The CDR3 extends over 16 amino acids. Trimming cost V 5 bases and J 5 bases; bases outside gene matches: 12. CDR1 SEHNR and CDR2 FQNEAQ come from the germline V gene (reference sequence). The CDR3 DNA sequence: TGTGCCAGCAGCCGCAACGCGGGGGGCGTGGGAGATACGCAGTATTTT. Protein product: CASSRNAGGVGDTQYF.

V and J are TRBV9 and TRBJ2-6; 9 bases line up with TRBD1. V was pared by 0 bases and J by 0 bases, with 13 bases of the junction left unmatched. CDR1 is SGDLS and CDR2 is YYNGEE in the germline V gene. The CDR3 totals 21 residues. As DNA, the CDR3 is TGTGCCAGCAGCGTAGCTAGGGTAACAGGGGGCAGTTTCTCTGGGGCCAACGTCCTGACTTTC. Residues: CASSVARVTGGSFSGANVLTF.

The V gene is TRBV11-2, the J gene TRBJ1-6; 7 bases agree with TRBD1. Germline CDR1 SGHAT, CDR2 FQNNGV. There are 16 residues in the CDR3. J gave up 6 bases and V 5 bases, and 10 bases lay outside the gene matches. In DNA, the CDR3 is TGTGCCAGCAGCCAAACCCGGGACAGTTCTAATTCACCCCTCCACTTT. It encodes CASSQTRDSSNSPLHF.

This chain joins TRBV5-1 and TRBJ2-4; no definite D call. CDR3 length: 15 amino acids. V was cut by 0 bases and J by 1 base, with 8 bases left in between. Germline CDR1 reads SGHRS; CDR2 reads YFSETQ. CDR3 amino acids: CASSLASGAKNIQYF. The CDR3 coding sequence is TGCGCCAGCAGCTTGGCCTCGGGTGCCAAAAACATTCAGTACTTC.

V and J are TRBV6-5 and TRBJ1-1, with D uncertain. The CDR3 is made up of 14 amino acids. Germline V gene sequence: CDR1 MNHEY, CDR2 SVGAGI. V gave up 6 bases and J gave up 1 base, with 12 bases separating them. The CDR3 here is CASRDGGENTEAFF. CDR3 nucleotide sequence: TGTGCCAGCAGGGACGGCGGGGAGAACACTGAAGCTTTCTTT.

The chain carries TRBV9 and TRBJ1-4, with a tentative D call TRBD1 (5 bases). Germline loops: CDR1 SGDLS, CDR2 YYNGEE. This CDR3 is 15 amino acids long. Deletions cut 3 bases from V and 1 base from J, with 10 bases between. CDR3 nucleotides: TGTGCCAGCAGCGGTCAGGGACTAACTAATGAAAAACTGTTTTTT. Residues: CASSGQGLTNEKLFF.

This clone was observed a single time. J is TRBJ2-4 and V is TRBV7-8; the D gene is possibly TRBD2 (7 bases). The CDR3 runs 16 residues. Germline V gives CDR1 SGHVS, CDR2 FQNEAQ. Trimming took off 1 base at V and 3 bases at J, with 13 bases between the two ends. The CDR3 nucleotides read TGTGCCAGCAGCTTAGGGGGGGGCGTAGGCAAAAACATTCAGTACTTC. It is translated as CASSLGGGVGKNIQYF.

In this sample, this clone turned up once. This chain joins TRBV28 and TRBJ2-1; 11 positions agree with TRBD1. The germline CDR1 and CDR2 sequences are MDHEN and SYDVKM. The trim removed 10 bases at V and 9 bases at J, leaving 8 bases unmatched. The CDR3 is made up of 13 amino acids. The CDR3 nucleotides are TGTGCCACCGGACAGGGGGCTCTGGGTGAGCAGTTCTTC. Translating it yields CATGQGALGEQFF.